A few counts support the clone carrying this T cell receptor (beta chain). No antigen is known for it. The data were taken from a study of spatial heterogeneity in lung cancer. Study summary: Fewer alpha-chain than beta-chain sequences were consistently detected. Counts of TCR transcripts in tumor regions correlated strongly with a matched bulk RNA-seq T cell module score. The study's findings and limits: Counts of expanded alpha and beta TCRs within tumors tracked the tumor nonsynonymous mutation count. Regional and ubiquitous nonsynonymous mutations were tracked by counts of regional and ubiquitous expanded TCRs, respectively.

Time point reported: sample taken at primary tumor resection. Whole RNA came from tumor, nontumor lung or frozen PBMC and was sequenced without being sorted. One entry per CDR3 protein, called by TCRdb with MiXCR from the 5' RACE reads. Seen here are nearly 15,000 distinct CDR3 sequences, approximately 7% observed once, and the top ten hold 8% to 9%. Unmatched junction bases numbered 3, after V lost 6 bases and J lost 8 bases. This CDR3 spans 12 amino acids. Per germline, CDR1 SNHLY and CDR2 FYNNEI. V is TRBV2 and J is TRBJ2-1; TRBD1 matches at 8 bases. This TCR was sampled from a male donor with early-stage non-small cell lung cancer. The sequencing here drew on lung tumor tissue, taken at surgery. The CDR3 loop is CASRLQGDEQFF. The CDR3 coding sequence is TGTGCCAGCAGACTACAGGGGGATGAGCAGTTCTTC.